A single sample gave rise to the 31 T cell receptor beta chains below, sequenced in a study of cytomegalovirus exposure and HLA in healthy donors. PCR employed 60 Vbeta and 13 Jbeta primers. TCRdb keeps only in-frame clones here, not all; method: immunoSEQ multiplex PCR. The sample contains under 200,000 clones, 82% of which appear only once. Sequences were obtained from PBMCs. Source of these receptors: a girl aged 10-17 years in good health and CMV-seropositive.

This clone has more than one count but fewer than ten. This chain uses TRBV11-2 with TRBJ1-5; D not certain. From germline, CDR1 is SGHAT and CDR2 FQNNGV. The CDR3 consists of 13 residues. Trimming took 1 base from V and 4 from J, leaving 5 bases between them. CDR3 DNA: TGTGCCAGCAGCTTAGTCCGGAATCAGCCCCAGCATTTT. This translates into CASSLVRNQPQHF.

This chain links TRBV10-1 with TRBJ2-3, with 9 bases that match TRBD1. CDR1 is WNHNN, CDR2 SYGVQD, per germline (reference sequence). The CDR3 loop spans 14 amino acids. The V and J ends lost 4 bases and 4 bases, in that order; junction bases with no gene match: 3. The DNA for the CDR3 is TGCGCCAGCAGTGGGACAGGGGCCGCAGATACGCAGTATTTT. Its protein is CASSGTGAADTQYF.

Only a few counts were recorded for this clone. This rearrangement joins TRBV7-8 to TRBJ2-7; D call uncertain. Trimming removed 2 bases at V and 3 bases at J, with 5 bases between. Germline V gene lookup returns CDR1 SGHVS and CDR2 FQNEAQ. The CDR3 sequence is 12 residues long. The CDR3 coding sequence is TGTGCCAGCAGCTTACTCGGCTACGAGCAGTACTTC. Amino acid sequence: CASSLLGYEQYF.

The chain couples TRBV5-6 to TRBJ1-1; D ambiguous. Trimming cost V 2 bases and J 1 base, with 3 bases left between them. This CDR3 is built from 12 residues. The germline V gene encodes CDR1 SGHDT and CDR2 YYEEEE. The CDR3 spells CASSFGNTEAFF. Written as DNA, the CDR3 is TGTGCCAGCAGCTTCGGGAACACTGAAGCTTTCTTT. The full variable domain, in which reference TRBV5-6 and TRBJ1-1 provide the parts outside the CDR3, is DAGVTQSPTHLIKTRGQQVTLRCSPKSGHDTVSWYQQALGQGPQFIFQYYEEEERQRGNFPDRFSGHQFPNYSSELNVNALLLGDSALYLCASSFGNTEAFFGQGTRLTVV.

The chain recombines TRBV9 with TRBJ2-7; D remains ambiguous. Germline CDR1 reads SGDLS; CDR2 reads YYNGEE. Trimming pared 4 bases from V and 2 bases from J, leaving 10 bases between. There are 13 residues in the CDR3. CDR3 in amino acids: CASSPSPTYEQYF. The CDR3 nucleotides are TGTGCCAGCAGCCCCTCCCCTACCTACGAGCAGTACTTC.

The V call is TRBV5-4, the J call TRBJ1-2; D gene unclear. The length of the CDR3 is 15 residues. V lost 4 bases, J lost 3 bases, and 16 bases lay in between. Germline V CDR1 and CDR2: SGHNT, YYREEE (reference sequence). In DNA form, the CDR3 reads TGTGCCAGCAGCGGTGCATTCGGTTCCTACTATGGCTACACCTTC. This encodes CASSGAFGSYYGYTF. Supplemented by reference TRBV5-4 and TRBJ1-2, the full variable domain reads ETGVTQSPTHLIKTRGQQVTLRCSSQSGHNTVSWYQQALGQGPQFIFQYYREEENGRGNFPPRFSGLQFPNYSSELNVNALELDDSALYLCASSGAFGSYYGYTFGSGTRLTVV.

The J gene is TRBJ2-1, the V gene TRBV7-8; the D is unclear. The V end was cut by 2 bases, the J end by 2 bases, with 10 bases between. The CDR3 covers 15 residues. Germline V gives CDR1 SGHVS, CDR2 FQNEAQ. CDR3 in DNA: TGTGCCAGCAGCTTATTTAGTTATACCTACAATGAGCAGTTCTTC. Translating gives CASSLFSYTYNEQFF.

The chain employs TRBV28 and TRBJ1-2, with 7 nucleotides matching TRBD1. The CDR3 has 13 amino acids. The trim removed 5 bases at V and 4 bases at J, leaving 4 bases unmatched. Germline lookup yields CDR1 MDHEN and CDR2 SYDVKM. The CDR3 coding sequence is TGTGCCAGCAGTACAACAGGGGCCTATGGCTACACCTTC. Residues: CASSTTGAYGYTF.

The V gene is TRBV7-3, the J gene TRBJ2-3; 10 bases align to TRBD2. Germline loops: CDR1 SGHTA, CDR2 FQGTGA. V lost 3 bases and J lost 6; bases outside the gene matches: 6. The length of the CDR3 is 15 residues. The CDR3 loop reads CASSFSGGPGDTQYF. The CDR3 DNA reads TGTGCCAGCAGCTTTAGCGGGGGGCCAGGGGATACGCAGTATTTT.

The chain couples TRBV18 to TRBJ1-5; 7 bases are a match to TRBD1. The V and J ends lost 3 bases and 11 bases, in that order; junction bases with no gene match: 10. Germline V gene sequence: CDR1 KGHSH, CDR2 LQKENI. This CDR3 contains 14 residues. Here the CDR3 reads CASSPTGPSGSQHF. In DNA, the CDR3 is TGTGCCAGCTCACCGACAGGGCCGTCAGGATCCCAGCATTTT.

The CDR3 DNA follows: TGTGCCAGCAGGCCGGCGGGCTCCTACAATGAGCAGTTCTTC. Encoded protein: CASRPAGSYNEQFF. The rearrangement uses TRBV6-6 and TRBJ2-1, with a weak D call TRBD2 (5 bases). Germline values: CDR1 MNHNY, CDR2 SVGAGI (reference sequence). This CDR3 comprises 14 residues. The V and J ends lost 6 bases and 0 bases respectively, with 9 bases between them.

J is TRBJ1-1 and V is TRBV9; no clear D. The CDR3 sequence is 14 residues long. The V gene lost 6 bases and the J gene lost 0 bases, with 12 bases spanning the gap. Germline CDR1 and CDR2: SGDLS and YYNGEE. The CDR3 bases are TGTGCCAGCAAATCGGGGAACATGAACACTGAAGCTTTCTTT. It translates to CASKSGNMNTEAFF.

The chain couples TRBV5-1 to TRBJ1-4, with D hard to call. Trimming took off 5 bases at V and 5 bases at J, with 22 bases between the two ends. The V gene's germline CDR1 is SGHRS and CDR2 YFSETQ. The CDR3 is 17 amino acids. DNA of the CDR3: TGCGCCAGCAGGGAGTCTGGGTTGAGGAACTTCAATGAAAAACTGTTTTTT. Translated: CASRESGLRNFNEKLFF.

The chain recombines TRBV4-2 with TRBJ2-7; the D gene is possibly TRBD1 (6 bases). CDR1 is LGHNA, CDR2 YNFKEQ, per germline. This CDR3 region has 16 residues. V lost 3 bases and J lost 2, with 17 bases in between. The CDR3 loop is CASSQDWTAPTYEQYF. The CDR3 DNA reads TGTGCCAGCAGCCAGGACTGGACAGCCCCGACCTACGAGCAGTACTTC.

The chain uses TRBV4-3 and TRBJ2-5, with TRBD1 matching over 10 bases. The ends lost 4 bases at V and 5 bases at J; junction bases unmatched: 4. The CDR3 is 14 residues long. Germline values: CDR1 LGHNA, CDR2 YSLEER. The CDR3: CASSPTGGWETQYF. CDR3 bases: TGCGCCAGCAGCCCGACAGGGGGCTGGGAGACCCAGTACTTC.

The chain recombines TRBV30 with TRBJ2-3; 7 nucleotides line up with TRBD1. Per germline, CDR1 GTSNPN and CDR2 SVGIG (reference sequence). Trimming took 0 bases from V and 6 from J; bases not matched to a gene: 3. The CDR3 totals 13 residues. CDR3 coding DNA: TGTGCCTGGAGTGTAAAGGGGGCGGATACGCAGTATTTT. Residues: CAWSVKGADTQYF.

Concerning this clone itself: One end of the junction fails to match germline, which may point to a read error. The chain is built from TRBV7-7 and TRBJ2-7, with 13 bases that match TRBD2. This CDR3 spans 15 amino acids. CDR1 SSHAT and CDR2 FNYEAQ come from the germline V gene (reference sequence). CDR3 sequence: CASSPGTSGTYEQYF. CDR3 bases: TGTGCTAGCAGCCCTGGGACTAGCGGGACCTACGAGCAGTACTTC.

In this sample, this clone turned up a few times. The chain uses TRBV6-6 and TRBJ1-3, with D unclear. The CDR3 runs to 14 residues. The germline V and J ends were trimmed by 5 bases and 0 bases, with 8 bases remaining between them. Germline V gene data show CDR1 as MNHNY and CDR2 as SVGAGI (reference sequence). The CDR3 protein is CASSQVDSGNTIYF. CDR3 DNA: TGTGCCAGCAGTCAGGTGGACTCTGGAAACACCATATATTTT.

CDR3 sequence reads: CAITSTGNTEAFF. The CDR3 nucleotides read TGTGCCATCACTTCGACAGGGAACACTGAAGCTTTCTTT. V and J are TRBV10-3 and TRBJ1-1; a weak D match, TRBD1 (6 bases). Between the trimmed V and J ends, which lost 7 bases and 1 base, there was a span of 10 bases. Germline CDR1 is ENHRY and CDR2 is SYGVKD. The CDR3 spans 13 residues.

This chain uses TRBV4-3 with TRBJ2-1; 12 nucleotides agree with TRBD2. Germline V gives CDR1 LGHNA, CDR2 YSLEER. This CDR3 is 15 amino acids long. V lost 0 bases, J lost 12 bases, and 6 bases stayed unmatched. CDR3 residues: CASSQEGLAGLRQFF. For the CDR3, the DNA is TGCGCCAGCAGCCAAGAAGGACTAGCGGGATTGAGGCAGTTCTTC.

This clone was recorded a few times. The rearrangement uses TRBV15 and TRBJ1-6, with D perhaps matching TRBD1 (6 bases). V was pared by 4 bases and J by 9 bases, with 13 bases between. The CDR3 has 14 residues. Germline assignment: CDR1 LNHNV and CDR2 YYDKDF (reference sequence). DNA of the CDR3: TGTGCCACCAGCAAAGGACAGTCTACTTCACCCCTCCACTTT. Protein product: CATSKGQSTSPLHF.

This chain connects TRBV14 to TRBJ2-7; tentative D call: TRBD2 (6 bases). This CDR3 is 13 amino acids long. V lost 4 bases, J lost 3 bases, and 10 bases lay in between. Germline V CDR1 and CDR2: SGHDN, FVKESK. Written as DNA, the CDR3 is TGTGCCAGCAGCCGTCAGGGACTCTACGAGCAGTACTTC. Translated: CASSRQGLYEQYF.

J is TRBJ1-3 and V is TRBV6-5; a weak D match, TRBD1 (5 bases). The V end lost 6 bases, the J end lost 0 bases, and 9 bases lay between the germline ends. Germline loops: CDR1 MNHEY, CDR2 SVGAGI. The CDR3 extends over 14 amino acids. CDR3 region: CASRGLVSGNTIYF. The CDR3 nucleotides are TGTGCCAGCAGGGGGCTCGTCTCTGGAAACACCATATATTTT.

The chain carries TRBV7-3 and TRBJ2-2; D is unclear. CDR1 and CDR2 (germline): SGHTA, FQGTGA. The CDR3 length is 14 residues. The germline V and J ends were trimmed by 5 bases and 3 bases, with 10 bases remaining between them. CDR3 sequence reads: CASSPRLDTGELFF. CDR3 sequence (DNA): TGTGCCAGCAGCCCAAGGCTAGACACCGGGGAGCTGTTTTTT.

The chain uses TRBV10-3 and TRBJ1-2; no definite D call. This CDR3 region has 14 residues. Looked up from germline, CDR1 is ENHRY and CDR2 is SYGVKD. The V end was cut by 5 bases, the J end by 0 bases, with 10 bases between. The CDR3 protein is CAISQAPANYGYTF. DNA of the CDR3: TGTGCCATCAGTCAGGCTCCAGCTAACTATGGCTACACCTTC.

The V call is TRBV5-1, the J call TRBJ2-2; TRBD1 aligns across 7 bases. CDR3 length equals 14 residues. The V gene end was trimmed by 4 bases and the J gene end by 1 base; junction bases not matched to a gene: 1. The V gene's germline CDR1 is SGHRS and CDR2 YFSETQ. CDR3 coding DNA: TGCGCCAGCAGCAGGGACAGGAACACCGGGGAGCTGTTTTTT. Translated: CASSRDRNTGELFF.

This clone was seen a few times. CDR3 coding DNA: TGTGCCATCAGTGAGTCGCAGGGGGACTATGGCTACACCTTC. Translated, it gives CAISESQGDYGYTF. J is TRBJ1-2 and V is TRBV10-3, with 7 positions matching TRBD1. The CDR3 is 14 residues long. Unmatched junction bases numbered 1, after V lost 0 bases and J lost 3 bases. Germline CDR1 and CDR2: ENHRY and SYGVKD.

This chain connects TRBV19 to TRBJ2-1; possibly TRBD1 for D (6 bases). CDR1 and CDR2 (germline): LNHDA, SQIVND (reference sequence). The CDR3 is 18 amino acids. Trimming took off 1 base at V and 0 bases at J, with 16 bases between the two ends. CDR3 residues: CASSIVSQGPSSYNEQFF. CDR3 coding DNA: TGTGCCAGTAGTATAGTCAGTCAGGGGCCGAGCTCCTACAATGAGCAGTTCTTC.

V and J are TRBV18 and TRBJ2-3; no firm D call. CDR1 is KGHSH, CDR2 LQKENI, per germline. Trimming removed 3 bases from V and 3 bases from J, with 7 bases in between. This CDR3 spans 13 amino acids. The CDR3 here is CASSPQETDTQYF. The CDR3 DNA reads TGTGCCAGCTCACCTCAGGAAACAGATACGCAGTATTTT.

The rearrangement links TRBV29-1 to TRBJ2-3; 7 nucleotides line up with TRBD2. The germline CDR1 and CDR2 sequences are SQVTM and ANQGSEA. The trim removed 7 bases at V and 5 bases at J, leaving 12 bases unmatched. The CDR3 extends over 14 amino acids. CDR3 amino acids: CSAPRGGRLDTQYF. CDR3 coding DNA: TGCAGCGCCCCTCGTGGCGGGAGATTAGATACGCAGTATTTT.

The rearrangement uses TRBV28 and TRBJ1-2; 7 positions match TRBD1. The ends lost 6 bases at V and 2 bases at J; junction bases unmatched: 9. CDR1 and CDR2 from the germline V gene are MDHEN and SYDVKM. This CDR3 region has 15 residues. The CDR3 coding sequence is TGTGCCAGCAGCTCTGGGGGACAGATAAACTATGGCTACACCTTC. Protein product: CASSSGGQINYGYTF.